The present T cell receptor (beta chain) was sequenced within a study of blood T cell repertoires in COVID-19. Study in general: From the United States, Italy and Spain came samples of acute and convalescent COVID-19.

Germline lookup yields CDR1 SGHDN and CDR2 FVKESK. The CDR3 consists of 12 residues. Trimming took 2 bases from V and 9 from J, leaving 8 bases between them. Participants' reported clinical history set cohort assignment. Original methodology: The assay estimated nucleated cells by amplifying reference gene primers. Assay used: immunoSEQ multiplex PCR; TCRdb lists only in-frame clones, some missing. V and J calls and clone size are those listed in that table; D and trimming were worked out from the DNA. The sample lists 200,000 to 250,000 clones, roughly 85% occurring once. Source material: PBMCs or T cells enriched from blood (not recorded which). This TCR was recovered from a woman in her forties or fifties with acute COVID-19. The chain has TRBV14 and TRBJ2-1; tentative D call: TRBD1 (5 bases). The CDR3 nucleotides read TGTGCCAGCAGCCAAAGACAGTTTGAGCAGTTCTTC. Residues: CASSQRQFEQFF.